The present T cell receptor beta chain was sequenced within a study of tumor and adjacent non-tumor tissue in lung cancer. On the study more broadly: The cohort had 12 to 13 adenocarcinoma, a couple of squamous cell and 1 small cell patients. Patients were aged about 30 to 80, fewer than twelve men and about five women, stage I to III. Overall study results and limits: Significantly higher TCR diversity was found in tumor than normal lung. Normal lung showed higher cumulative top 100 clone frequency than tumor.

To note about this clonotype: The antigen remains undetermined. The junction and the germline gene differ at one end; a read error may be behind it.

Three rounds of nested PCR, following a modified ARM-PCR protocol, produced the TCRbeta library. MiXCR was run by TCRdb on the multiplex PCR reads, yielding one entry per CDR3 protein. The sample lists tens of thousands of distinct CDR3 sequences; under 85% were seen once. No cell sorting was done before RNA was extracted from the tissue. This CDR3 spans 14 amino acids. Germline V gene sequence: CDR1 SQVTM, CDR2 ANQGSEA. Material: lung tumor tissue. This clonotype originated in a woman aged 45-59 years with non-small cell lung cancer. The chain recombines TRBV29-1 with TRBJ2-3, with TRBD2 matching over 12 bases. For the CDR3, the DNA is TGCAGCGTTTCTAGCGGGAGGGAGTTAGATATGCAGTATTTT. Translation gives CSVSSGRELDMQYF.